One sample yielded the 30 T cell receptor beta chains listed below, sequenced in a study of shared clonotypes between healthy human individuals. Assay: immunoSEQ multiplex PCR; the TCRdb copy retains only in-frame clones and omits some. The data hold approximately 2.4 million clones, with approximately 96% observed a single time. Sequencing input: naive CD4+ T cells sorted from blood. Subset reported: CD45RA+ positively selected. All receptors derive from a man aged 18 to 29 in good health.

CDR3 residues: CACRDRPNTEAFF. CDR3 in DNA: TGTGCCTGTAGGGACAGGCCCAACACTGAAGCTTTCTTT. The chain couples TRBV6-1 to TRBJ1-1; 8 bases line up with TRBD1. The CDR3 is 13 amino acids. Germline V CDR1 and CDR2: MNHNS, SASEGT. V lost 11 bases, J lost 2 bases, and 7 bases stayed unmatched.

The DNA for the CDR3 is TGTGCCAGCACTATGGGACAGAATAGCAATCAGCCCCAGCATTTT. The encoded protein is CASTMGQNSNQPQHF. The chain links TRBV7-9 to TRBJ1-5; 7 bases agree with TRBD1. The CDR3 is 15 residues long. CDR1 and CDR2 from the germline V gene are SEHNR and FQNEAQ (reference sequence). Unmatched junction bases numbered 6, after V lost 7 bases and J lost 0 bases.

This CDR3 reads CASSLGQEVNYGYTF. DNA of the CDR3: TGTGCCAGCTCACTAGGACAGGAGGTTAACTATGGCTACACCTTC. The gene calls are TRBV18 and TRBJ1-2; TRBD1 aligns across 7 bases. There are 15 residues in the CDR3. J lost 1 base, V lost 4 bases, and 6 bases had no gene match. Per the germline V gene, CDR1 is KGHSH and CDR2 is LQKENI.

This chain joins TRBV30 and TRBJ2-3; 13 bases map to TRBD2. Germline V gene lookup returns CDR1 GTSNPN and CDR2 SVGIG (reference sequence). V gave up 6 bases and J gave up 0 bases; unmatched junction bases: 6. The CDR3 loop spans 16 amino acids. CDR3 in DNA: TGTGCCTGTGGGACTAGCGGGATAACTAGCACAGATACGCAGTATTTT. As protein: CACGTSGITSTDTQYF.

The CDR3 reads CASSLAGTLTIGYTF. The CDR3 bases are TGTGCCAGCAGCTTAGCTGGGACCCTAACTATTGGCTACACCTTC. The chain links TRBV7-2 to TRBJ1-2; the D gene is possibly TRBD1 (5 bases). There are 15 residues in the CDR3. Germline CDR1 SGHTA, CDR2 FQGNSA. V shed 0 bases and J shed 7 bases, with 15 bases lying between them.

The V gene is TRBV6-5, the J gene TRBJ2-7; D is uncertain. There are 12 residues in the CDR3. Germline assignment: CDR1 MNHEY and CDR2 SVGAGI. V lost 4 bases and J lost 4, with 8 bases in between. The CDR3 is CASSFSLYEQYF. CDR3 nucleotides: TGTGCCAGCAGTTTTTCACTTTACGAGCAGTACTTC.

The rearrangement joins TRBV10-1 to TRBJ2-2, with D possibly matching TRBD1 (6 bases). Trimming removed 6 bases at V and 7 bases at J, with 9 bases between. CDR1 and CDR2 from the germline V gene are WNHNN and SYGVQD (reference sequence). This CDR3 comprises 12 residues. The CDR3 region is CASSETGGELFF. The CDR3 region has the DNA TGCGCCAGCAGCGAGACAGGCGGGGAGCTGTTTTTT.

V usage is TRBV6-6 and J usage is TRBJ1-4; maybe TRBD1 (6 bases). V was trimmed by 5 bases and J by 5 bases, leaving 12 bases between them. The CDR3 totals 14 residues. The germline V gene encodes CDR1 MNHNY and CDR2 SVGAGI (reference sequence). The CDR3, as DNA: TGTGCCAGCAGTCTGGGGGGCGGGAATGAAAAACTGTTTTTT. Translating it yields CASSLGGGNEKLFF.

J is TRBJ2-7 and V is TRBV7-2, with 9 bases fitting TRBD2. The germline V gene encodes CDR1 SGHTA and CDR2 FQGNSA. The V and J ends lost 5 bases and 2 bases, in that order; junction bases with no gene match: 13. This CDR3 is built from 17 residues. CDR3 bases: TGTGCCAGCAGCCGACGCAGTTCGGGGACTAGCCCCTACGAGCAGTACTTC. It is translated as CASSRRSSGTSPYEQYF.

The chain couples TRBV19 to TRBJ2-1, with a possible D match to TRBD1 (5 bases). Trimming cost V 5 bases and J 1 base, with 12 bases left between them. The CDR3 consists of 15 residues. In germline, CDR1 is LNHDA, CDR2 SQIVND (reference sequence). Written as DNA, the CDR3 is TGTGCCAGTAGTGCTGGTAGGGGATCCTACAATGAGCAGTTCTTC. It is translated as CASSAGRGSYNEQFF.

V usage is TRBV5-1 and J usage is TRBJ2-1; D is unclear. The germline gives CDR1 SGHRS, CDR2 YFSETQ. The V end lost 2 bases, the J end lost 9 bases, and 3 bases lay between the germline ends. There are 10 residues in the CDR3. The CDR3 spells CASSFLEQFF. CDR3 nucleotides: TGCGCCAGCAGCTTTCTTGAGCAGTTCTTC.

This chain joins TRBV27 and TRBJ2-1; weak D call: TRBD2 (5 bases). The germline V and J ends were trimmed by 3 bases and 6 bases, with 18 bases remaining between them. Germline assignment: CDR1 MNHEY and CDR2 SMNVEV (reference sequence). CDR3 length: 16 amino acids. CDR3 residues: CASSFFSVTGVNEQFF. Written as DNA, the CDR3 is TGTGCCAGCAGTTTCTTCTCAGTCACCGGGGTCAATGAGCAGTTCTTC.

This clone was counted once. The CDR3 DNA reads as TGTGCCAGCAGTGGGGGAGATCGAGCCGGGGAGCTGTTTTTT. Amino acids: CASSGGDRAGELFF. The chain is built from TRBV2 and TRBJ2-2, with a possible D match to TRBD2 (5 bases). Trimming pared 4 bases from V and 6 bases from J, leaving 12 bases between. Germline assignment: CDR1 SNHLY and CDR2 FYNNEI. The CDR3 covers 14 residues.

The chain recombines TRBV6-1 with TRBJ1-2, with 10 positions matching TRBD1. Germline CDR1 and CDR2: MNHNS and SASEGT. CDR3 length equals 14 residues. J lost 1 base, V lost 10 bases, and 6 bases had no gene match. Here the CDR3 DNA reads TGTGCCACCTTGGACAGGGGGAATAACTATGGCTACACCTTC. Translating gives CATLDRGNNYGYTF.

In its sample, this clone was seen a few times. The chain uses TRBV6-1 and TRBJ1-5; D gene ambiguous. This CDR3 comprises 15 residues. Germline CDR1 is MNHNS and CDR2 is SASEGT. The ends were cut back, 1 base at V and 2 bases at J, with 9 bases in the middle. CDR3 in DNA: TGTGCCAGCAGTGAAGTCCTCGGGGGCAATCAGCCCCAGCATTTT. It yields the protein CASSEVLGGNQPQHF.

V usage is TRBV4-2 and J usage is TRBJ2-3, with D hard to call. The length of the CDR3 is 12 residues. V was clipped by 2 bases and J by 8 bases, with 8 bases between them. Per the germline V gene, CDR1 is LGHNA and CDR2 is YNFKEQ. The CDR3 DNA reads as TGTGCCAGCAGCCAATCAGAAGCTACGCAGTATTTT. This codes for CASSQSEATQYF.

The rearrangement links TRBV7-8 to TRBJ2-6; 9 bases match TRBD1. Losses at the gene ends were 4 bases for V and 4 bases for J; bases not matched to a gene: 17. The CDR3 sequence is 20 residues long. The V gene's germline CDR1 is SGHVS and CDR2 FQNEAQ. The CDR3 DNA follows: TGTGCCAGCAGCTCACGGCCGGGACAGGGTACCCCTCTCGGGGCCAACGTCCTGACTTTC. Protein sequence: CASSSRPGQGTPLGANVLTF.

The chain couples TRBV5-6 to TRBJ1-2; a possible D gene is TRBD1 (5 bases). V was clipped by 2 bases and J by 10 bases, with 12 bases between them. Germline V gene data show CDR1 as SGHDT and CDR2 as YYEEEE. The CDR3 consists of 12 residues. The CDR3 nucleotides are TGTGCCAGCAGCTTTACGCAGGGCGTCTACACCTTC. The encoded protein is CASSFTQGVYTF.

The genes are TRBV25-1 and TRBJ2-4, with D possibly being TRBD2 (7 bases). The length of the CDR3 is 17 residues. V was cut by 4 bases and J by 0 bases, with 16 bases left in between. Germline V gene lookup returns CDR1 MGHDK and CDR2 SYGVNS. The DNA of the CDR3 is TGTGCCAGCAGTGGGGGGGGGACAAGGACAGCCAAAAACATTCAGTACTTC. Its protein is CASSGGGTRTAKNIQYF.

The chain carries TRBV12-1 and TRBJ1-5. TRBV12-1 is noted as a pseudogene. CDR3 length: 14 residues. This CDR3 reads CASSFVASNQPQHF. CDR3 bases: TGTGCCAGCAGCTTTGTAGCCAGCAATCAGCCCCAGCATTTT.

In the case of this clone: The identical CDR3 is also encoded by other nucleotide sequences in the sample. The chain combines TRBV7-2 with TRBJ2-3; D call uncertain. The germline gives CDR1 SGHTA, CDR2 FQGNSA. V shed 3 bases and J shed 0 bases, with 4 bases lying between them. CDR3 length: 13 amino acids. The CDR3 is CASSLDSTDTQYF. In DNA form, the CDR3 reads TGTGCCAGCAGCTTGGACAGCACAGATACGCAGTATTTT.

Worth noting for this clone: The same CDR3 is also encoded by other DNA sequences in this sample. J is TRBJ2-1 and V is TRBV5-1; the D gene is possibly TRBD1 (6 bases). The CDR3 is 15 amino acids. Between the trimmed V and J ends, which lost 0 bases and 5 bases, there was a span of 12 bases. Germline V CDR1 and CDR2: SGHRS, YFSETQ. As DNA, the CDR3 is TGCGCCAGCAGCTTGGCGGGCAGGGGAGACAATGAGCAGTTCTTC. It specifies CASSLAGRGDNEQFF.

The rearrangement joins TRBV7-2 to TRBJ2-2, with D possibly TRBD2 on 6 matching bases. V lost 5 bases, J lost 1 base, and 17 bases lay in between. The CDR3 length is 17 residues. Germline values: CDR1 SGHTA, CDR2 FQGNSA. As DNA, the CDR3 is TGTGCCAGCAGCCCAGGACTATCTGTCTGGAACACCGGGGAGCTGTTTTTT. The encoded protein is CASSPGLSVWNTGELFF. Full variable domain (rest looked up from reference TRBV7-2 and TRBJ2-2): GAGVSQSPSNKVTEKGKDVELRCDPISGHTALYWYRQSLGQGLEFLIYFQGNSAPDKSGLPSDRFSAERTGGSVSTLTIQRTQQEDSAVYLCASSPGLSVWNTGELFFGEGSRLTVL.

The chain uses TRBV11-2 and TRBJ2-7; D could derive from TRBD1 or TRBD2 (5 bases each). CDR3 length: 12 amino acids. Germline CDR1 reads SGHAT; CDR2 reads FQNNGV. Trimming took 1 base from V and 6 from J, leaving 7 bases between them. The CDR3: CASSLAGTEQYF. The CDR3 DNA sequence: TGTGCCAGCAGCTTAGCAGGGACCGAGCAGTACTTC.

The V and J genes are TRBV5-6 and TRBJ2-5; no definite D call. Germline V lookup: CDR1 SGHDT, CDR2 YYEEEE. The ends were cut back, 4 bases at V and 5 bases at J, with 21 bases in the middle. The CDR3 has 16 residues. The CDR3 region is CASSNHLGSVWETQYF. Here the CDR3 DNA reads TGTGCCAGCAGCAACCACCTGGGTTCGGTATGGGAGACCCAGTACTTC.

This clone is a singleton in its sample. The chain links TRBV5-4 to TRBJ2-7; possibly TRBD2 for D (7 bases). Deletions cut 2 bases from V and 7 bases from J, with 16 bases between. The CDR3 covers 14 residues. Looked up from germline, CDR1 is SGHNT and CDR2 is YYREEE (reference sequence). The CDR3 bases are TGTGCCAGCAGCTTAGGCGGGGGCTATGGTGAGCAGTACTTC. This encodes CASSLGGGYGEQYF.

This chain links TRBV30 with TRBJ2-2; no clear D gene. This CDR3 comprises 14 residues. CDR1 GTSNPN and CDR2 SVGIG come from the germline V gene (reference sequence). Trimming stripped 0 bases from V and 8 bases from J, with 13 bases between. For the CDR3, the DNA is TGTGCCTGGAGTGTACAAGGAGCCAGGGGGGAGCTGTTTTTT. Amino acid sequence: CAWSVQGARGELFF.

The V call is TRBV27, the J call TRBJ1-2, with TRBD1 matching 9 bases. The CDR3 is made up of 15 amino acids. Germline V lookup: CDR1 MNHEY, CDR2 SMNVEV (reference sequence). V gave up 4 bases and J gave up 4 bases; unmatched junction bases: 7. CDR3 nucleotides: TGTGCCAGCAGTTATCGACAGGGGGGTGGCTATGGCTACACCTTC. Its protein product is CASSYRQGGGYGYTF.

This chain uses TRBV5-1 with TRBJ2-2, with 8 bases fitting TRBD1. The ends lost 4 bases at V and 5 bases at J; junction bases unmatched: 7. Germline V CDR1 and CDR2: SGHRS, YFSETQ. CDR3 length: 15 residues. CDR3: CASSVSGGGTGELFF. DNA for the CDR3: TGCGCCAGCAGCGTGTCAGGGGGCGGAACCGGGGAGCTGTTTTTT.

The chain carries TRBV6-1 and TRBJ1-6, with a tentative D call TRBD1 (6 bases). Germline CDR1 reads MNHNS; CDR2 reads SASEGT. With 9 bases removed from V and 7 bases from J, the gap between germline ends came to 13 bases. The CDR3 is made up of 13 amino acids. The CDR3 coding sequence is TGTGCCAGTCAGGGGCTGCTGAATTCACCCCTCCACTTT. Its protein product is CASQGLLNSPLHF.